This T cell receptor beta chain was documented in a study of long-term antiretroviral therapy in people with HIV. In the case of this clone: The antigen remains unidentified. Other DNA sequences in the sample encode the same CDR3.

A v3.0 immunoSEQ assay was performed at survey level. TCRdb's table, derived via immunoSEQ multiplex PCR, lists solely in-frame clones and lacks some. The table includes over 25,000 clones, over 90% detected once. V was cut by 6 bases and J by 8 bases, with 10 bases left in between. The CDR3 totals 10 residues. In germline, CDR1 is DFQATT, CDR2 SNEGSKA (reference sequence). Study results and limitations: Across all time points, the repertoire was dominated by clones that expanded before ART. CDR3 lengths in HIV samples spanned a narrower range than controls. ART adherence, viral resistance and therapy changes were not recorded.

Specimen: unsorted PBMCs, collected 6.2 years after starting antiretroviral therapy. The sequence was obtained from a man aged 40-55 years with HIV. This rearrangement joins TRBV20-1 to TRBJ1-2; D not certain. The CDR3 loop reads CSASLGGYTF. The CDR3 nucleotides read TGCAGTGCCAGCCTCGGCGGCTACACCTTC.